The sample holds one count of the clone carrying this T cell receptor beta chain. The data stem from a study of blood T cell repertoires in COVID-19. Study at large: Samples taken during acute and convalescent COVID-19 were collected in the United States, Italy and Spain. T cells, B-cell-depleted T cells, or PBMCs supplied cDNA or gDNA.

Sequencing used immunoSEQ multiplex PCR; TCRdb keeps in-frame clones, though not all of them. The repertoire holds 45,000 to 70,000 clones, with 89% as singletons. The CDR3 runs 15 residues. CDR1 SGHDN and CDR2 FVKESK come from the germline V gene. V was pared by 5 bases and J by 0 bases, with 7 bases of the junction left unmatched. The chain is built from TRBV14 and TRBJ2-7; 7 nucleotides align to TRBD2. The clonotype was recovered from a woman aged 55-70 years with active COVID-19. The sample comprised peripheral blood. The CDR3 region is CASSVNSGGSYEQYF. The CDR3 nucleotides are TGTGCCAGCAGCGTTAACTCGGGGGGCTCCTACGAGCAGTACTTC.